This T cell receptor (beta chain) was sequenced in a study of T cell responses to AZD1222 COVID-19 vaccine. Study-wide context: Doses given second, at about 4 or about 12 weeks, were pooled. Study-level results: Seropositive at baseline were only a handful of AZD1222 recipients. Repertoires were collected only later (after the peak T cell response had occurred).

This clone was counted a single time. What it binds is not known. Germline V gene lookup returns CDR1 SGHRS and CDR2 YFSETQ. The CDR3 spans 14 residues. Sequencing used immunoSEQ multiplex PCR; TCRdb keeps in-frame clones, though not all of them. The sample carries 130,000 to 150,000 clones, 91% recorded once. The V gene is TRBV5-1, the J gene TRBJ2-2; D not resolved. This sequence originates from an adult in good health. The starting material was peripheral blood, obtained on day 0 of AZD1222 vaccination. The DNA for the CDR3 is TGCTCCTCACGACGGGTACTGAACACCGGGGAGCTGTTTTTT. Translated, it gives CSSRRVLNTGELFF.